This T cell receptor (beta chain) was sequenced during a study of siplizumab effects on memory and regulatory T cells. As concerns this clone: Its antigen is unknown.

This CDR3 contains 17 residues. CDR1 KGHSH and CDR2 LQKENI come from the germline V gene. Between the trimmed V and J ends, which lost 3 bases and 2 bases, there was a span of 16 bases. Study results and caveats: Major contributors to the alloresponse seemed to be naive T cells, which also appeared more diverse than memory cells. Versus less than 35% in controls, the mappable alloreactive CD4+ clones averaged around 68% Treg-derived with siplizumab.

TCRdb keeps only in-frame clones here, not all; method: immunoSEQ multiplex PCR. The sample lists 45,000 to 50,000 clones, approximately 84% seen once, with less than 0.35% in the top ten. The chain recombines TRBV18 with TRBJ2-2; D is ambiguous. This TCR derives from a human donor in good health. The sequenced material came from naive CD8+ T cells sorted from blood. This chain's CDR3 is CASSPMERARNTGELFF. CDR3 DNA: TGTGCCAGCTCACCCATGGAACGTGCGCGCAACACCGGGGAGCTGTTTTTT.